Listed below are T cell receptor beta chains from one sample, sequenced in a study of cytomegalovirus exposure and HLA in healthy donors. TCRdb keeps only in-frame clones here, not all; method: immunoSEQ multiplex PCR. The sample carries 150,000 to 200,000 clones, over 70% recorded once. Sequenced: PBMCs. All receptors come from a woman in her thirties or forties in good health and CMV-seronegative. The conserved cysteine and the conserved F or W are not part of the CDR3 here.

TRBV7-2 ASSRSVSLSLNNSPLH
TRBV7-3 ASSRGGPSNEQF
TRBV7-2 ASSLGPTGGSPLH
TRBV10-2 ASSEWQPEPANYGYT
TRBV4-1 ASSQRLTGPTTYEQY
TRBV27 ASSFRTGGINTEAF
TRBV30 AWSFYRDSNQPQH
TRBV28 ASRGSSGANVLT
TRBV7-2 ASRLDRYEQF
TRBV4-3 ASSKDLSSGANVLT
TRBV6-4 ASSSPTSGNTIY
TRBV14 ASRSGIGADTQY
TRBV6-5 ASSYLNQPQH
TRBV18 ASSGGVNTGELF
TRBV29-1 SVEAGWKETQY
TRBV28 ASSLSGQGATDTQY
TRBV6-6 ASSYTGYQETQY
TRBV27 ASSFSVSYEQY
TRBV5-1 ASSLGLGTGGNNEQF
TRBV11-2 ASSPLRDEQY
TRBV9 ASSVGVQAGTYEQY
TRBV7-3 ASSQIRGEGAF
TRBV14 ASSPLEGLADQETQY
TRBV2 ASSGRGRSYEQY
TRBV4-1 ASSRGQGLWETQY
TRBV7-9 ASSPTSGRVEQY
TRBV27 ASSFLAGAGSDTQY
TRBV2 ASSNRQGEEQF
TRBV14 ASSQGRDRFLPDTQY
TRBV7-8 ASGDSPQETQY
TRBV5-1 ASGKAGEVYEQF
TRBV29-1 SVGERGSSYNEQF
TRBV5-1 ASSLIAGANVLT
TRBV5-6 ASSLFQADQPQH
TRBV7-6 ASSPGSRGPPDEQY
TRBV5-6 ASSLGGGIQY
TRBV19 ATSSGAYNEQF
TRBV14 ASSQGEGGPGANVLT
TRBV2 ASVPAALERRVTDTQY
TRBV4-1 ASSLGVAANTGELF
TRBV7-3 ASSSNGDVDTQY
TRBV7-8 ASSRAATSGGSGKQY